This T cell receptor (beta chain) was recorded in a study of blood T cells in healthy people across ages. Overall study: In model experiments, template switching was able to capture about one barcoded beta molecule for every two T cells that were present. Findings of the study overall: Unsorted PBMCs prevented conclusive naive versus antigen-experienced comparison.

The CDR3 totals 13 residues. Germline values: CDR1 SGHTA, CDR2 FQGNSA. Trimming removed 1 base at V and 1 base at J, with 2 bases between. This clonotype has more than one count but fewer than ten. Antigen unknown. A second PCR of about 7 to 12 cycles used a sample-barcoded 5' primer and a J-beta primer mix. A template-switch adaptor that had 12 random nucleotides put a tag on each cDNA molecule. Each CDR3 protein is one row after TCRdb ran MiXCR on the 5' RACE reads. The profile shows a few hundred thousand distinct CDR3 sequences, about 49% of them singletons. The V gene is TRBV7-2, the J gene TRBJ2-1; D remains unclear. This clonotype originated in a man in his sixties in good health. Sequencing input: blood. This chain's CDR3 is CASSLVSYNEQFF. For the CDR3, the DNA is TGTGCCAGCAGCTTAGTGTCCTACAATGAGCAGTTCTTC.